The rows below give T cell receptor beta chains drawn from one sample of a study of beta chain features in type 1 diabetes. Assay: immunoSEQ multiplex PCR; the TCRdb copy retains only in-frame clones and omits some. The sample lists over 150,000 clones, approximately 8.1% occurring once. Sequencing used central memory CD4+ T cells from blood. The receptors were sampled from a young man in good health. CDR3s include the opening cysteine and the closing phenylalanine or tryptophan. The D gene is left open where the match is weak. Where a row states a size, it is once, few, many or the class of an expanded clone; other rows omit it.

J: TRBJ2-7; D: -; size: many; V: TRBV29-1; CDR3: CSVDPGHEQYF; DNA: TGCAGCGTTGATCCAGGGCATGAGCAGTACTTC
J: TRBJ2-1; D: TRBD2; size: few; V: TRBV7-2; CDR3: CASSLGVASGSNEQFF; DNA: TGTGCCAGCAGCTTAGGAGTCGCTAGCGGGAGCAATGAGCAGTTCTTC
J: TRBJ2-7; D: -; size: -; V: TRBV28; CDR3: CASSLVTAWSSYEQYF; DNA: TGTGCCAGCAGTTTAGTGACAGCCTGGAGCTCCTACGAGCAGTACTTC
J: TRBJ1-2; D: TRBD1; size: -; V: TRBV25-1; CDR3: CASRAGTGNYGYTF; DNA: TGTGCCAGCAGAGCCGGGACAGGGAACTATGGCTACACCTTC
J: TRBJ2-7; D: TRBD2; size: few; V: TRBV28; CDR3: CASTFGAGAYEQYF; DNA: TGTGCCAGCACCTTCGGGGCGGGAGCCTACGAGCAGTACTTC
J: TRBJ1-5; D: TRBD1; size: -; V: TRBV2; CDR3: CASLRDREFQPQHF; DNA: TGTGCCAGCCTCCGGGACAGGGAGTTTCAGCCCCAGCATTTT
J: TRBJ2-3; D: -; size: few; V: TRBV18; CDR3: CASSPVRGGTDTQYF; DNA: TGTGCCAGCTCACCGGTGCGGGGCGGCACAGATACGCAGTATTTT
J: TRBJ1-2; D: -; size: -; V: TRBV5-1; CDR3: CASSFGGVRDYGYTF; DNA: TGCGCCAGCAGCTTCGGGGGGGTACGAGACTATGGCTACACCTTC
J: TRBJ1-4; D: -; size: few; V: TRBV29-1; CDR3: CSAAAATNEKLFF; DNA: TGCAGCGCCGCGGCCGCAACTAATGAAAAACTGTTTTTT
J: TRBJ2-5; D: -; size: few; V: TRBV6-1; CDR3: CASSRTGLLETQYF; DNA: TGTGCCAGCAGTCGAACAGGGTTGCTAGAGACCCAGTACTTC
J: TRBJ1-1; D: TRBD1; size: few; V: TRBV5-1; CDR3: CASSLGQGATAGEAFF; DNA: TGCGCCAGCAGCTTGGGGCAGGGGGCGACCGCCGGGGAAGCTTTCTTT
J: TRBJ1-3; D: -; size: once; V: TRBV5-1; CDR3: CASSPNGRGAGNTIYF; DNA: TGCGCCAGCAGCCCAAACGGTCGGGGGGCTGGAAACACCATATATTTT
J: TRBJ2-3; D: -; size: many; V: TRBV7-2; CDR3: CASSTGHNSDTQYF; DNA: TGTGCCAGCAGCACGGGACACAACTCAGATACGCAGTATTTT
J: TRBJ1-2; D: -; size: -; V: TRBV4-3; CDR3: CASSQAPPSGYGYTF; DNA: TGCGCCAGCAGCCAAGCCCCTCCCTCAGGGTATGGCTACACCTTC
J: TRBJ1-4; D: TRBD1; size: few; V: TRBV5-4; CDR3: CASSHKGAGYEKLFF; DNA: TGTGCCAGCAGCCATAAGGGGGCTGGATATGAAAAACTGTTTTTT
J: TRBJ1-3; D: -; size: few; V: TRBV11-2; CDR3: CASSPGVSGNTIYF; DNA: TGTGCCAGCAGCCCAGGGGTCTCTGGAAACACCATATATTTT
J: TRBJ2-5; D: -; size: -; V: TRBV7-2; CDR3: CASRGESETQYF; DNA: TGTGCCAGCAGGGGAGAATCAGAGACCCAGTACTTC
J: TRBJ1-2; D: TRBD1; size: -; V: TRBV4-3; CDR3: CASSQDRGTVYGGGYGYTF; DNA: TGCGCCAGCAGCCAAGATCGCGGGACAGTCTATGGAGGGGGCTATGGCTACACCTTC
J: TRBJ1-2; D: TRBD1; size: few; V: TRBV7-2; CDR3: CASSATGGNYGYTF; DNA: TGTGCCAGCAGCGCTACAGGGGGCAACTATGGCTACACCTTC
J: TRBJ2-5; D: -; size: few; V: TRBV9; CDR3: CASSSYGEAEETQYF; DNA: TGTGCCAGCAGCTCTTACGGGGAAGCCGAAGAGACCCAGTACTTC
J: TRBJ1-6; D: -; size: -; V: TRBV5-1; CDR3: CASSLGGGVANSPLHF; DNA: TGCGCCAGCAGCTTGGGGGGGGGAGTCGCAAATTCACCCCTCCACTTT
J: TRBJ2-5; D: -; size: -; V: TRBV7-2; CDR3: CASSPNAGFQETQYF; DNA: TGTGCCAGCAGCCCGAACGCAGGGTTTCAAGAGACCCAGTACTTC
J: TRBJ1-5; D: -; size: -; V: TRBV21-1; CDR3: CASRSCEPQHF; DNA: TGTGCCAGCAGGTCTTGTGAGCCCCAGCATTTT
J: TRBJ2-7; D: -; size: few; V: TRBV2; CDR3: CASRALAEFHYEQYF; DNA: TGTGCCAGCAGGGCCTTAGCGGAATTCCACTACGAGCAGTACTTC
J: TRBJ2-7; D: -; size: many; V: TRBV28; CDR3: CASSGPGDNGYF; DNA: TGTGCCAGCAGCGGGCCGGGGGATAACGGGTACTTC
J: TRBJ1-2; D: -; size: -; V: TRBV9; CDR3: CASSPWGRATEGYTF; DNA: TGTGCCAGCAGCCCCTGGGGCAGGGCCACGGAGGGCTACACCTTC
J: TRBJ2-2; D: -; size: -; V: TRBV15; CDR3: CATKTGIDTGELFF; DNA: TGTGCCACAAAAACAGGGATCGACACCGGGGAGCTGTTTTTT